This T cell receptor beta chain derives from a study of shared clonotypes between healthy human individuals. Study-level findings and limits: Clonotype sharing across several donors was observed for roughly 5% of naive CD4 clonotypes. The represented genetic and exposure-history diversity was limited by the small number of donors.

The CDR3 extends over 16 amino acids. CDR1 is SEHNR and CDR2 is FQNEAQ in the germline V gene (reference sequence). Trimming took 0 bases from V and 5 from J; bases not matched to a gene: 9. Some clones are missing from TCRdb's copy, which holds only in-frame ones; the method was immunoSEQ multiplex PCR. The sample records about 2 million clones, over 85% being singletons. Naive-designated CD8 cells lacked CD45RO, were positively enriched for CCR7, and omitted terminally differentiated effector memory CD45RA+ cells. As to this clone: The antigen is not known.

This receptor was obtained from a man between 18 and 29 years old in good health. Sequencing was done on a sample of naive CD8+ T cells sorted from blood. The genes are TRBV7-9 and TRBJ2-7; 8 nucleotides align to TRBD1. CDR3 coding DNA: TGTGCCAGCAGCTTAGCGCCCCGGACAGGGATCCACGAGCAGTACTTC. Residues: CASSLAPRTGIHEQYF.